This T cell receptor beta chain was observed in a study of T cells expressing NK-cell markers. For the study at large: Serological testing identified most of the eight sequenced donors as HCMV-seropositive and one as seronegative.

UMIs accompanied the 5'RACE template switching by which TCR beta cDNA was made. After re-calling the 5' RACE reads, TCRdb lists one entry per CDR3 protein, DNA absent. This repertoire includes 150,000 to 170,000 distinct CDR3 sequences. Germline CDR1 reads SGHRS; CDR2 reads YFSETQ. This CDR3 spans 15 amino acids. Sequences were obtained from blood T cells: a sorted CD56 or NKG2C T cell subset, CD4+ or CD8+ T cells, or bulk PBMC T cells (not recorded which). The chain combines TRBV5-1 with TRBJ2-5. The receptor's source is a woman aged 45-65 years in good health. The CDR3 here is CASSLFEDEEETQYF.